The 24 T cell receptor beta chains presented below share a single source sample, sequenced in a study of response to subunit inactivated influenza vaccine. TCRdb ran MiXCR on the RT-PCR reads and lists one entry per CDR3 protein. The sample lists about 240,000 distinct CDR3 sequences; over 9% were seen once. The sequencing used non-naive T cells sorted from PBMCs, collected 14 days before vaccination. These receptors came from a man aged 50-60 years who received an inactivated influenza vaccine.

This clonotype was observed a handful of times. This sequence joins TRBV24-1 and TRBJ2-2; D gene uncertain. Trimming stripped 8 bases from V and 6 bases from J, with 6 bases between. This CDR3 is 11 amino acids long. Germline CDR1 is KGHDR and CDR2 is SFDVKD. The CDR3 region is CATNDSGELFF. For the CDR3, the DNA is TGTGCCACCAACGACTCCGGGGAGCTGTTTTTT.

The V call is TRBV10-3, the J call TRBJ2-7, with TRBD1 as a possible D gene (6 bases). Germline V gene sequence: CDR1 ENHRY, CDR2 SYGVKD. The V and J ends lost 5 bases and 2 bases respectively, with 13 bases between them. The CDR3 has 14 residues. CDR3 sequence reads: CAISRSRDTYEQYF. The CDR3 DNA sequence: TGTGCCATCAGTCGCTCACGGGACACCTACGAGCAGTACTTC.

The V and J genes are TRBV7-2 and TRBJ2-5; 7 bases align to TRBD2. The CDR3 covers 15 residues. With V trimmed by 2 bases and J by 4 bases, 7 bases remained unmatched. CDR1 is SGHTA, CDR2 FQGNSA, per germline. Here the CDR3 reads CASSLSGVGGETQYF. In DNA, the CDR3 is TGTGCCAGCAGCTTAAGCGGGGTGGGTGGAGAGACCCAGTACTTC.

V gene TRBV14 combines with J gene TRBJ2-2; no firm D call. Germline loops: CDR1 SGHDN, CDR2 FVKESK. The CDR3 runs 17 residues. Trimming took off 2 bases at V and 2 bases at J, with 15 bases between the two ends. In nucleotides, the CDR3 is TGTGCCAGCAGCCAAAGGAGTGGAATTCTAAACACCGGGGAGCTGTTTTTT. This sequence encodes CASSQRSGILNTGELFF.

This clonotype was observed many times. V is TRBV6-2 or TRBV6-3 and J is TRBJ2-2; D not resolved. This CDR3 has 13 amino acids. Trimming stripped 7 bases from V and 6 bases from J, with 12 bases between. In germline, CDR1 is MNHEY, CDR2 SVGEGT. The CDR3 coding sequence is TGTGCCAGCAAAGGGTCTGTACCCGGGGAGCTGTTTTTT. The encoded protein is CASKGSVPGELFF.

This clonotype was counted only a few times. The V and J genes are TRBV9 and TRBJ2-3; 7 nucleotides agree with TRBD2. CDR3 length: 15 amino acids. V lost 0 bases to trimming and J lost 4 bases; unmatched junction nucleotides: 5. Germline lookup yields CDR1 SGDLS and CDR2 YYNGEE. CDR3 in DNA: TGTGCCAGCAGCGTAGGGGAGGGCACCGCAGATACGCAGTATTTT. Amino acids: CASSVGEGTADTQYF.

This CDR3 is CASSSWLGQRNTEAFF. The CDR3 DNA reads as TGTGCCAGCAGTTCGTGGTTGGGACAGAGGAACACTGAAGCTTTCTTT. The chain combines TRBV7-9 with TRBJ1-1, with TRBD1 matching 7 bases. This CDR3 comprises 16 residues. Germline values: CDR1 SEHNR, CDR2 FQNEAQ (reference sequence). The V gene end was trimmed by 6 bases and the J gene end by 1 base; junction bases not matched to a gene: 11.

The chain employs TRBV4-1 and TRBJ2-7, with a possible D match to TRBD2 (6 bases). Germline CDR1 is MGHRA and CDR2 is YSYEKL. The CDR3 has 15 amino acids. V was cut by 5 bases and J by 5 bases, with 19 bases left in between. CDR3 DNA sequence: TGCGCCAGCAGCAATAACCTCGGAGGGGTCCACGAGCAGTACTTC. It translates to CASSNNLGGVHEQYF.

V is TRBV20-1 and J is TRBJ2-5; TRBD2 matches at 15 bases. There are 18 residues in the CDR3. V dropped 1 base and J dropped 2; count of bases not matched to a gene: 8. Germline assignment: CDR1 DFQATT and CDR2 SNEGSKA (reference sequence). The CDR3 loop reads CSARGRTSGRAIQETQYF. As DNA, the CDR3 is TGCAGTGCTAGAGGAAGGACTAGCGGGAGGGCGATTCAAGAGACCCAGTACTTC.

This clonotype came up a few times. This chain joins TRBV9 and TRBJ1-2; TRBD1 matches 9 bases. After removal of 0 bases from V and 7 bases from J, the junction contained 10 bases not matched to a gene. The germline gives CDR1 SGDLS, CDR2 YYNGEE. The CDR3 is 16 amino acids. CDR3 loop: CASSVASGQGRTGYTF. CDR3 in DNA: TGTGCCAGCAGCGTAGCGTCGGGACAGGGAAGAACTGGCTACACCTTC.

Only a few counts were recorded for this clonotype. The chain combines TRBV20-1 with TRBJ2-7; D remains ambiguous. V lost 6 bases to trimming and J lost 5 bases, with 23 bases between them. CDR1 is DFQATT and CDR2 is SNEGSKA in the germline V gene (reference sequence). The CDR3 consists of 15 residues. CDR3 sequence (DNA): TGCAGTGCCGCCCACCTGAGGACCGTCGGTCACGAGCAGTACTTC. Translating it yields CSAAHLRTVGHEQYF.

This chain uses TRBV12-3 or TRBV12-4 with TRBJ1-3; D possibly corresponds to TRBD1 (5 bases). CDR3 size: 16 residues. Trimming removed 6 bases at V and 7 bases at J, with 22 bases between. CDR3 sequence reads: CASSFTPSSRGNTIYF. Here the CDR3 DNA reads TGTGCCAGCAGCTTTACCCCTAGCTCGAGGGGTAACACCATATATTTT.

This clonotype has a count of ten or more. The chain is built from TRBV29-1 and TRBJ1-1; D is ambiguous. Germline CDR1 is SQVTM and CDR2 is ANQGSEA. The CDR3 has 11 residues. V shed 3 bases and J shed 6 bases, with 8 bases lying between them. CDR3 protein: CSVEGSAEAFF. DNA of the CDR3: TGCAGCGTTGAGGGTTCCGCTGAAGCTTTCTTT.

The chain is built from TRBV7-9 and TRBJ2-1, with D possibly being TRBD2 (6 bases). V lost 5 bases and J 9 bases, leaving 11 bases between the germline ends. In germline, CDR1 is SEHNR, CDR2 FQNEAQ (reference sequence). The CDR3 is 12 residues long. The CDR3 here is CASSPTSFEQFF. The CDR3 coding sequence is TGTGCCAGCAGCCCAACTAGCTTTGAGCAGTTCTTC.

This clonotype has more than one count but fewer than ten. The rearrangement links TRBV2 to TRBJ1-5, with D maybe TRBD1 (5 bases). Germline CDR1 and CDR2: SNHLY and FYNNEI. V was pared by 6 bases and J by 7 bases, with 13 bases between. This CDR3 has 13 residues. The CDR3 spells CASRAGRGQPQHF. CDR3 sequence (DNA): TGTGCCAGCAGAGCAGGGAGAGGGCAGCCCCAGCATTTT.

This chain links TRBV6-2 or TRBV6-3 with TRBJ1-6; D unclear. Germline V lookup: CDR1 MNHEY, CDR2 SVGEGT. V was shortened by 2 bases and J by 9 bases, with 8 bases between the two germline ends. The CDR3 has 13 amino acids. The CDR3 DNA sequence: TGTGCCAGCAGTTACCTGCCGAGTTCACCCCTCCACTTT. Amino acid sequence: CASSYLPSSPLHF.

The CDR3 DNA reads TGTGCCAGCAGTATAACAGGGACTGAAGCTTTCTTT. This sequence encodes CASSITGTEAFF. The chain uses TRBV28 and TRBJ1-1, with a weak D call TRBD1 (6 bases). V was pared by 5 bases and J by 5 bases, with 9 bases between. There are 12 residues in the CDR3. CDR1 is MDHEN, CDR2 SYDVKM, per germline.

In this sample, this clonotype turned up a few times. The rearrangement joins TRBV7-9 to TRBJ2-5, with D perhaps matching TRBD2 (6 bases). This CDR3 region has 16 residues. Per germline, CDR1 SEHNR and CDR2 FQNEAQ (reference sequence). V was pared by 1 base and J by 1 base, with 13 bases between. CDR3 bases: TGTGCCAGCAGCTTAGGTTTGCGGGGCCTCCAAGAGACCCAGTACTTC. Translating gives CASSLGLRGLQETQYF. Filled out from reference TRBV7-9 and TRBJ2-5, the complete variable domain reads DTGVSQNPRHKITKRGQNVTFRCDPISEHNRLYWYRQTLGQGPEFLTYFQNEAQLEKSRLLSDRFSAERPKGSFSTLEIQRTEQGDSAMYLCASSLGLRGLQETQYFGPGTRLLVL.

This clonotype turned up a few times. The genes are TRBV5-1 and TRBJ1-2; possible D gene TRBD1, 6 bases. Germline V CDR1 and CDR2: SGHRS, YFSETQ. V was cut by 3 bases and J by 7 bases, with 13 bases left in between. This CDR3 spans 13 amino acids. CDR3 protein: CASSSDSLSGYTF. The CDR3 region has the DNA TGCGCCAGCAGCTCGGACAGTTTAAGTGGCTACACCTTC.

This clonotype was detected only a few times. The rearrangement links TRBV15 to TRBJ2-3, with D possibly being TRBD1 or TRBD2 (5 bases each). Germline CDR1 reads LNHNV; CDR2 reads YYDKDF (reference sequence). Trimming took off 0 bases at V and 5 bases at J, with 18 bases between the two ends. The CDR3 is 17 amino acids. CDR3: CATSRDGTGQAVDTQYF. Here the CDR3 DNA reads TGTGCCACCAGCAGAGATGGGACCGGGCAGGCAGTAGATACGCAGTATTTT. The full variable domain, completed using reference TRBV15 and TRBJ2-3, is DAMVIQNPRYQVTQFGKPVTLSCSQTLNHNVMYWYQQKSSQAPKLLFHYYDKDFNNEADTPDNFQSRRPNTSFCFLDIRSPGLGDTAMYLCATSRDGTGQAVDTQYFGPGTRLTVL.

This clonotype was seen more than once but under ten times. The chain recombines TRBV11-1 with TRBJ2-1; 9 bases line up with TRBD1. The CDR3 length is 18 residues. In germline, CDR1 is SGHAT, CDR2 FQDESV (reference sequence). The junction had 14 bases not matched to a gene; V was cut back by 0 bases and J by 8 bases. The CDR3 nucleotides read TGTGCCAGCAGCTTAGCGGTTATCAACAGGGGGCGGGTTGATGAGCAGTTCTTC. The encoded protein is CASSLAVINRGRVDEQFF.

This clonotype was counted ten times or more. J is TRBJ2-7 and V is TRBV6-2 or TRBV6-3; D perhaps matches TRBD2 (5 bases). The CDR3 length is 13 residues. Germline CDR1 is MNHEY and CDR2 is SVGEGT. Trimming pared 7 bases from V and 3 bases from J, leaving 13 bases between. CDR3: CASTGGADYEQYF. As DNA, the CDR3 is TGTGCCAGCACCGGAGGAGCGGACTACGAGCAGTACTTC.

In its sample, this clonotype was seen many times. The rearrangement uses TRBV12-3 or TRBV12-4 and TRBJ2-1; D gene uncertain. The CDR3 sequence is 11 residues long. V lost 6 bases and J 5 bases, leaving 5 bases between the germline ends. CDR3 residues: CASRENNEQFF. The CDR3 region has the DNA TGTGCCAGCAGAGAGAACAATGAGCAGTTCTTC.

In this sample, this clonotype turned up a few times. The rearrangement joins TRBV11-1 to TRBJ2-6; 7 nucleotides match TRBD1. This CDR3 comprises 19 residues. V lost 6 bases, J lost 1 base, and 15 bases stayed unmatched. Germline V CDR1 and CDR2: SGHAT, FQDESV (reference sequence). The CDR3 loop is CASRPSDRVVPSGANVLTF. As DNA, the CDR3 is TGTGCCAGCAGACCTTCAGACAGGGTAGTTCCTTCTGGGGCCAACGTCCTGACTTTC. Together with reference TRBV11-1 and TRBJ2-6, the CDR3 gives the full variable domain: EAEVAQSPRYKITEKSQAVAFWCDPISGHATLYWYRQILGQGPELLVQFQDESVVDDSQLPKDRFSAERLKGVDSTLKIQPAELGDSAMYLCASRPSDRVVPSGANVLTFGAGSRLTVL.